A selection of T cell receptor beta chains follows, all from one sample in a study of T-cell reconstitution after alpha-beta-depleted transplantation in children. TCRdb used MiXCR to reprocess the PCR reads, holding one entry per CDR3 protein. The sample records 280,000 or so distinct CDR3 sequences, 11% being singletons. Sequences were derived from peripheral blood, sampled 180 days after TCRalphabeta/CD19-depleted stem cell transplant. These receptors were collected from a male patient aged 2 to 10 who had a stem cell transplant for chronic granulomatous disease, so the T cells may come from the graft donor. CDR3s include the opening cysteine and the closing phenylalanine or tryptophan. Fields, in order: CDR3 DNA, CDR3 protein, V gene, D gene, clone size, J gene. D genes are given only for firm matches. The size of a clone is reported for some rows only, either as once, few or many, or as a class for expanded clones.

CDR3nt: TGTGCCAGCAGGGAGGGGGGGGCAGACGGGGAGCTGTTTTTT; CDR3aa: CASREGGADGELFF; v_gene: TRBV28; d_gene: .; abundance: many; j_gene: TRBJ2-2
CDR3nt: TGTGCCAGCAGCGGGTGGACTAGCGGGGGAGAAGGGACCCAGTACTTC; CDR3aa: CASSGWTSGGEGTQYF; v_gene: TRBV7-2; d_gene: TRBD2; abundance: many; j_gene: TRBJ2-5
CDR3nt: TGTGCCAGCAGCCTACTACTTATTCGCGGGACCGGGGAGCTGTTTTTT; CDR3aa: CASSLLLIRGTGELFF; v_gene: TRBV7-2; d_gene: .; abundance: many; j_gene: TRBJ2-2
CDR3nt: TGCAGTGCTGCACAGGGCAGTGAGCAGTTCTTC; CDR3aa: CSAAQGSEQFF; v_gene: TRBV20-1; d_gene: .; abundance: many; j_gene: TRBJ2-1
CDR3nt: TGTGCCAGCAGCTCCCCCCGGACTAGCGGGAATGAGCAGTTCTTC; CDR3aa: CASSSPRTSGNEQFF; v_gene: TRBV7-9; d_gene: TRBD2; abundance: many; j_gene: TRBJ2-1
CDR3nt: TGCAGTGCTACCGGACAGGGAGGGCAGTACTTC; CDR3aa: CSATGQGGQYF; v_gene: TRBV20-1; d_gene: TRBD1; abundance: many; j_gene: TRBJ2-7
CDR3nt: TGTGCCAGCAGCGATAACAGGTTCCAAGAGACCCAGTACTTC; CDR3aa: CASSDNRFQETQYF; v_gene: TRBV12-3/TRBV12-4; d_gene: .; abundance: many; j_gene: TRBJ2-5
CDR3nt: TGCGCCAGCAGCTTTGGTTCGGGCTATAATTCACCCCTCCACTTT; CDR3aa: CASSFGSGYNSPLHF; v_gene: TRBV5-1; d_gene: .; abundance: .; j_gene: TRBJ1-6
CDR3nt: TGCAGTGCGGAAGGGGAGCCCCCCTACGAGCAGTACTTC; CDR3aa: CSAEGEPPYEQYF; v_gene: TRBV20-1; d_gene: .; abundance: few; j_gene: TRBJ2-7
CDR3nt: TGTGCCAGCAGTGATCCTCTTTTATTATCGACGCAGTATTTT; CDR3aa: CASSDPLLLSTQYF; v_gene: TRBV28; d_gene: .; abundance: many; j_gene: TRBJ2-3
CDR3nt: TGTGCCAGCAGCTTAGGCCCAGGGAGCTCTGGAAACACCATATATTTT; CDR3aa: CASSLGPGSSGNTIYF; v_gene: TRBV7-3; d_gene: .; abundance: many; j_gene: TRBJ1-3
CDR3nt: TGTGCCAGTAGTATAACCCGGGACTACGAGCAGTACTTC; CDR3aa: CASSITRDYEQYF; v_gene: TRBV19; d_gene: .; abundance: .; j_gene: TRBJ2-7
CDR3nt: TGTGCCAGCAGCCAACATACCACAGGGTACGGCTACACCTTC; CDR3aa: CASSQHTTGYGYTF; v_gene: TRBV3-1; d_gene: .; abundance: many; j_gene: TRBJ1-2
CDR3nt: TGTGCCAGCAGTCCCCAAGGACTAGCGGGGGGGTACAATGAGCAGTTCTTC; CDR3aa: CASSPQGLAGGYNEQFF; v_gene: TRBV6-2/TRBV6-3; d_gene: TRBD2; abundance: many; j_gene: TRBJ2-1
CDR3nt: .; CDR3aa: CISVPEDPREFWDRGDGYTF; v_gene: TRBV7-5; d_gene: .; abundance: .; j_gene: TRBJ1-2
CDR3nt: TGTGCTAGCAGCACGGGGGGACTAGCGGGGGTCGAGACCCAGTACTTC; CDR3aa: CASSTGGLAGVETQYF; v_gene: TRBV7-7; d_gene: TRBD2; abundance: many; j_gene: TRBJ2-5
CDR3nt: TGCAGTGCTAGGGGAGGTCGGGCACCCTTTAATTCACCCCTCCACTTT; CDR3aa: CSARGGRAPFNSPLHF; v_gene: TRBV20-1; d_gene: .; abundance: many; j_gene: TRBJ1-6
CDR3nt: TGTGCCAGCAGTTATTCGGGGGGACTCGGGCAGTATTTT; CDR3aa: CASSYSGGLGQYF; v_gene: TRBV6-2/TRBV6-3; d_gene: TRBD2; abundance: many; j_gene: TRBJ2-3
CDR3nt: TGTGCCAGCAGTTTATCGTGGGGACAAATCCACGAGCAGTACTTC; CDR3aa: CASSLSWGQIHEQYF; v_gene: TRBV27; d_gene: .; abundance: medium-sized; j_gene: TRBJ2-7
CDR3nt: TGTGCCAGCAAAGGCGGGACTAGCGGGGCACCCACCAACAATGAGCAGTTCTTC; CDR3aa: CASKGGTSGAPTNNEQFF; v_gene: TRBV11-1; d_gene: TRBD2; abundance: many; j_gene: TRBJ2-1
CDR3nt: TGTGCCTGGAGTGTCGGAGTCCAAGAGACCCAGTACTTC; CDR3aa: CAWSVGVQETQYF; v_gene: TRBV30; d_gene: .; abundance: many; j_gene: TRBJ2-5
CDR3nt: TGTGCCACCCTCTCGGTTTCGAGGGATCGGGGCTTCATCTACGAGCAGTACTTC; CDR3aa: CATLSVSRDRGFIYEQYF; v_gene: TRBV28; d_gene: .; abundance: many; j_gene: TRBJ2-7
CDR3nt: TGTGCCAGCCGGAAACTCTGGACAGGAGCCAACACTGAAGCTTTCTTT; CDR3aa: CASRKLWTGANTEAFF; v_gene: TRBV6-5; d_gene: TRBD1; abundance: many; j_gene: TRBJ1-1
CDR3nt: .; CDR3aa: CASSPVLRGSTSSYNEQFF; v_gene: TRBV27; d_gene: .; abundance: many; j_gene: TRBJ2-1
CDR3nt: TGCAGTGCTGCCCCCAGGGAATTCTACAATGAGCAGTTCTTC; CDR3aa: CSAAPREFYNEQFF; v_gene: TRBV20-1; d_gene: .; abundance: many; j_gene: TRBJ2-1
CDR3nt: TGCGCCAGCAGCCTACATAGGAGCTCCTACAATGAGCAGTTCTTC; CDR3aa: CASSLHRSSYNEQFF; v_gene: TRBV5-1; d_gene: .; abundance: many; j_gene: TRBJ2-1
CDR3nt: TGTGCCAGCAGTTATTGGGGGAAGCAGTTCTTC; CDR3aa: CASSYWGKQFF; v_gene: TRBV6-2/TRBV6-3; d_gene: .; abundance: many; j_gene: TRBJ2-1
CDR3nt: TGTGCCAGCAGCCCCGGGACAAGCTATGGCTACACCTTC; CDR3aa: CASSPGTSYGYTF; v_gene: TRBV6-1; d_gene: .; abundance: many; j_gene: TRBJ1-2
CDR3nt: TGTGCCACCAACCGACCAGGGACGGGAAATAATGGCTACACCTTC; CDR3aa: CATNRPGTGNNGYTF; v_gene: TRBV6-1; d_gene: .; abundance: many; j_gene: TRBJ1-2
CDR3nt: TGTGCCAGCAGTCAAAAGGCGGGGAATAATTCACCCCTCCACTTT; CDR3aa: CASSQKAGNNSPLHF; v_gene: TRBV6-1; d_gene: .; abundance: many; j_gene: TRBJ1-6
CDR3nt: TGTGCCAGCAATCAGGGTTTGAGCAATCAGCCCCAGCATTTT; CDR3aa: CASNQGLSNQPQHF; v_gene: TRBV12-3/TRBV12-4; d_gene: .; abundance: many; j_gene: TRBJ1-5
CDR3nt: TGTGCCTGGAGACTGAGCACAGATACGCAGTATTTT; CDR3aa: CAWRLSTDTQYF; v_gene: TRBV30; d_gene: .; abundance: .; j_gene: TRBJ2-3